This T cell receptor beta chain appears in the sequencing data of a study of control samples from healthy donors and cancer patients. The V end was cut by 1 base, the J end by 1 base, with 12 bases between. The germline V gene has CDR1 SGHAT and CDR2 FQDESV (reference sequence). There are 16 residues in the CDR3. The method was immunoSEQ multiplex PCR; TCRdb's version includes in-frame clones alone and lacks a portion of them. The sample lists 150,000 to 200,000 clones; 80% to 90% were seen once. This chain links TRBV11-1 with TRBJ2-3, with D perhaps matching TRBD2 (7 bases). This sequence was found in a man younger than 35 in good health. Material: blood. The CDR3 loop is CASSLGWGGGTDTQYF. DNA for the CDR3: TGTGCCAGCAGCTTAGGGTGGGGGGGCGGCACAGATACGCAGTATTTT.